This TCR beta chain was sequenced during a study of blood T cell repertoires in COVID-19. Study background: The samples span acute and convalescent COVID-19 from the United States, Italy and Spain. The analysed material was cDNA or gDNA that came from T cells, B-cell-depleted T cells, or PBMCs.

The CDR3 has 15 amino acids. CDR1 and CDR2 (germline): SGHKS, YYEKEE (reference sequence). V trimming: 4 bases; J trimming: 7 bases; junction bases outside the gene matches: 10. In the authors' workflow: Reference gene primer amplification gave estimated nucleated cell counts. Assay: immunoSEQ multiplex PCR; the TCRdb copy retains only in-frame clones and omits some. D and trimming come from the DNA, and the V and J calls and clone size come from that table. The sample records roughly 380,000 clones, approximately 91% being singletons. A Seattle source enrolled patients during active infection and followed them longitudinally.

V is TRBV5-5 and J is TRBJ2-1; 8 nucleotides align to TRBD1. The sequencing input was peripheral blood. The TCR comes from a woman aged 40 to 55 with COVID-19, enrolled during active disease. This CDR3 reads CASSPWAGGWNEQFF. The CDR3 DNA reads as TGTGCCAGCAGCCCTTGGGCAGGGGGCTGGAATGAGCAGTTCTTC.